In this sample, the clone carrying this TCR beta chain turned up many times. This entry is derived from a study of neurological immune-mediated disorders. Germline lookup yields CDR1 MGHRA and CDR2 YSYEKL. CDR3 length: 13 residues. The V gene lost 1 base and the J gene lost 2 bases, with 6 bases spanning the gap. TCRdb re-derived calls from the 5' RACE reads in MiXCR, one entry per CDR3 protein. The profile shows tens of thousands of distinct CDR3 sequences, around 3.3% of them singletons. PBMCs stored at -80 C, numbering 2 million, were the origin of the unsorted libraries. The chain employs TRBV4-1 and TRBJ2-7; unclear D gene. Sequencing was done on a sample of PBMCs. This sequence was found in a man in his forties with multiple sclerosis. The CDR3 loop is CASSQAVTYEQYF. In DNA form, the CDR3 reads TGCGCCAGCAGCCAAGCCGTTACCTACGAGCAGTACTTC.